These 22 T cell receptor beta chains were all obtained from the same sample, sequenced in a study of T cells in Graves' hyperthyroidism and ophthalmopathy. Amplified TCR beta CDR3 regions came from RNA transcripts. HTBI primers drove first-round RT-PCR of the TCR CDR3. TCRdb reprocessed the multiplex PCR reads with MiXCR, giving one entry per CDR3 protein. The sample consists of about half a million distinct CDR3 sequences, about a fifth of them appearing once. Sequencing was carried out using blood. These receptors came from a man aged 18 to 29 with Graves' hyperthyroidism.

The chain links TRBV6-1 to TRBJ2-7, with D tentatively TRBD2 (6 bases). V was pared by 3 bases and J by 5 bases, with 14 bases between. CDR1 is MNHNS, CDR2 SASEGT, per germline. The CDR3 is 14 amino acids. CDR3 bases: TGTGCCAGCAGTGAGGGAGGTCCGGGCAACGAGCAGTACTTC. It codes for CASSEGGPGNEQYF.

Ten or more counts support this clonotype. DNA of the CDR3: TGTGCCAGCAGTGAAAGTAGCAGGGGACGGGGCTACACCTTC. Its protein product is CASSESSRGRGYTF. The chain combines TRBV2 with TRBJ1-2, with a weak D call TRBD1 (6 bases). Germline-derived CDR1 and CDR2 are SNHLY and FYNNEI. The CDR3 totals 14 residues. Trimming took off 2 bases at V and 8 bases at J, with 15 bases between the two ends.

This clonotype was seen a few times. The rearrangement joins TRBV27 to TRBJ2-7, with 7 bases that match TRBD2. Trimming took 2 bases from V and 7 from J; bases not matched to a gene: 14. The V gene's germline CDR1 is MNHEY and CDR2 SMNVEV (reference sequence). This CDR3 comprises 16 residues. CDR3 bases: TGTGCCAGCAGTTTAACTCTTCAGACTAGCTTAAATGAGCAGTACTTC. It is translated as CASSLTLQTSLNEQYF.

This clonotype has at least ten counts. The V and J genes are TRBV10-3 and TRBJ1-1; D perhaps matches TRBD1 (5 bases). CDR1 ENHRY and CDR2 SYGVKD come from the germline V gene. This CDR3 comprises 15 residues. Trimming pared 6 bases from V and 1 base from J, leaving 15 bases between. CDR3 sequence reads: CAIRSPGRQNTEAFF. The CDR3, as DNA: TGTGCCATCAGGTCGCCGGGACGGCAGAACACTGAAGCTTTCTTT.

A word on this clonotype: This may be a read error, as it is one base from a much larger clone. V usage is TRBV5-1 and J usage is TRBJ1-3, with D uncertain. This CDR3 region has 14 residues. Germline CDR1 SGHRS, CDR2 YFSETQ. V was pared by 6 bases and J by 4 bases, with 14 bases between. CDR3 region: CASNLESSGNTIYF. As DNA, the CDR3 is TGCGCCAGCAACTTAGAATCATCCGGAAACACCATATATTTT.

In its sample, this clonotype was seen many times. Here the CDR3 reads CASSLGDSYNYGYTF. CDR3 in DNA: TGCGCCAGCAGCTTGGGGGACAGCTATAACTATGGCTACACCTTC. The chain has TRBV5-1 and TRBJ1-2; 7 bases are shared with TRBD1. CDR1 and CDR2 (germline): SGHRS, YFSETQ. V shed 0 bases and J 1 base; nucleotides not matched to a gene: 3. The CDR3 runs to 15 residues.

This clonotype showed up many times. The chain uses TRBV12-3 or TRBV12-4 and TRBJ1-2; possibly TRBD1 for D (5 bases). V gave up 5 bases and J gave up 4 bases, with 11 bases separating them. This CDR3 spans 13 amino acids. This CDR3 reads CASSRTGSYGYTF. For the CDR3, the DNA is TGTGCCAGCAGTCGCACAGGTAGCTATGGCTACACCTTC.

The chain carries TRBV6-9 and TRBJ1-5, with a weak D call TRBD1 (5 bases). Trimming removed 2 bases from V and 1 base from J, with 27 bases in between. The CDR3 extends over 21 amino acids. Germline CDR1 and CDR2: MNHGY and SVAAGI. The CDR3: CASSYGVWFGTGFMSNQPQHF. The CDR3 nucleotides read TGTGCCAGCAGTTATGGGGTCTGGTTTGGGACGGGGTTTATGAGCAATCAGCCCCAGCATTTT.

The V and J genes are TRBV7-3 and TRBJ2-2; D perhaps matches TRBD1 (6 bases). V was trimmed by 2 bases and J by 3 bases, leaving 10 bases between them. Per germline, CDR1 SGHTA and CDR2 FQGTGA. This CDR3 is built from 15 residues. The CDR3 loop is CASSLQGRDTGELFF. In DNA form, the CDR3 reads TGTGCCAGCAGCTTACAGGGGCGGGACACCGGGGAGCTGTTTTTT. Looking up the rest from reference TRBV7-3 and TRBJ2-2 gives the full variable domain: GAGVSQTPSNKVTEKGKYVELRCDPISGHTALYWYRQSLGQGPEFLIYFQGTGAADDSGLPNDRFFAVRPEGSVSTLKIQRTERGDSAVYLCASSLQGRDTGELFFGEGSRLTVL.

This chain uses TRBV28 with TRBJ1-2; D remains unclear. Trimming took off 3 bases at V and 3 bases at J, with 11 bases between the two ends. This CDR3 has 14 amino acids. From germline, CDR1 is MDHEN and CDR2 SYDVKM. The DNA for the CDR3 is TGTGCCAGCAGTTTGTTGGTGTCAGACTATGGCTACACCTTC. This translates into CASSLLVSDYGYTF.

The CDR3 is CASQGAVGVTEAFF. The DNA of the CDR3 is TGTGCCTCACAGGGGGCGGTGGGGGTCACTGAAGCTTTCTTT. The chain couples TRBV30 to TRBJ1-1; 9 nucleotides match TRBD1. This CDR3 spans 14 amino acids. The junction had 10 bases not matched to a gene; V was cut back by 7 bases and J by 4 bases. Germline CDR1 is GTSNPN and CDR2 is SVGIG (reference sequence).

This sequence joins TRBV15 and TRBJ1-2; unclear D gene. This CDR3 region has 15 residues. Trimming shortened V by 1 base and J by 12 bases, and 21 bases separated the two germline ends. Looked up from germline, CDR1 is LNHNV and CDR2 is YYDKDF (reference sequence). The CDR3 protein is CATSRVGGTREGNTF. The CDR3 DNA sequence: TGTGCCACCAGCAGAGTTGGCGGAACGCGGGAGGGTAACACCTTC.

This chain connects TRBV6-2 or TRBV6-3 to TRBJ2-7, with 8 nucleotides matching TRBD2. The CDR3 spans 16 residues. CDR1 and CDR2 (germline): MNHEY, SVGEGT. V lost 0 bases to trimming and J lost 0 bases; unmatched junction nucleotides: 4. The CDR3 coding sequence is TGTGCCAGCAGTTACTCCGGGACTAGTCCCTCCTACGAGCAGTACTTC. As protein: CASSYSGTSPSYEQYF.

This clonotype was observed at least ten times. The chain employs TRBV30 and TRBJ1-1; D gene ambiguous. This CDR3 comprises 12 residues. Germline CDR1 is GTSNPN and CDR2 is SVGIG (reference sequence). The ends were cut back, 5 bases at V and 1 base at J, with 8 bases in the middle. The CDR3 loop reads CAWVAANTEAFF. The CDR3 region has the DNA TGTGCCTGGGTTGCAGCGAACACTGAAGCTTTCTTT.

The sample holds many counts of this clonotype. This chain connects TRBV12-3 or TRBV12-4 to TRBJ1-1, with D perhaps TRBD1 (6 bases). Trimming removed 7 bases at V and 1 base at J, with 16 bases between. The CDR3 extends over 15 amino acids. CDR3 in amino acids: CASIPRRGANTEAFF. CDR3 in DNA: TGTGCCAGCATCCCCCGGCGGGGGGCGAACACTGAAGCTTTCTTT.

At least ten counts were recorded for this clonotype. V and J are TRBV9 and TRBJ1-1; D is uncertain. V was clipped by 0 bases and J by 4 bases, with 7 bases between them. CDR1 and CDR2 from the germline V gene are SGDLS and YYNGEE. This CDR3 comprises 13 residues. CDR3 region: CASSVGSSTEAFF. CDR3 bases: TGTGCCAGCAGCGTAGGAAGTAGCACTGAAGCTTTCTTT.

The table lists this clonotype with many counts. The J gene is TRBJ2-6, the V gene TRBV6-1; D is ambiguous. V shed 2 bases and J shed 2 bases, with 7 bases lying between them. The CDR3 extends over 15 amino acids. Per germline, CDR1 MNHNS and CDR2 SASEGT. CDR3: CASSETLPGANVLTF. The CDR3 coding sequence is TGTGCCAGCAGTGAAACGTTACCTGGGGCCAACGTCCTGACTTTC.

This rearrangement joins TRBV3-1 to TRBJ2-5; either TRBD1 or TRBD2 may supply D (5 bases each). Germline V gene sequence: CDR1 LGHDT, CDR2 YNNKEL (reference sequence). Trimming stripped 1 base from V and 5 bases from J, with 11 bases between. CDR3 length: 14 amino acids. The CDR3 sequence is CASSQGGGPETQYF. In DNA, the CDR3 is TGTGCCAGCAGCCAAGGGGGCGGGCCGGAGACCCAGTACTTC.

This clonotype was counted many times. This chain connects TRBV12-3 or TRBV12-4 to TRBJ1-2, with D possibly matching TRBD1 (6 bases). The CDR3 loop spans 14 amino acids. Trimming took off 2 bases at V and 2 bases at J, with 9 bases between the two ends. The DNA for the CDR3 is TGTGCCAGCAGTTTAAGACAGGCGAACTATGGCTACACCTTC. It translates to CASSLRQANYGYTF.

The V and J genes are TRBV28 and TRBJ2-7; unclear D gene. The germline gives CDR1 MDHEN, CDR2 SYDVKM. The CDR3 consists of 15 residues. Trimming removed 6 bases from V and 0 bases from J, with 15 bases in between. The CDR3 nucleotides are TGTGCCAGCAGACGAGGTCCACAGAGCTCCTACGAGCAGTACTTC. This codes for CASRRGPQSSYEQYF.

The gene calls are TRBV6-4 and TRBJ1-2, with D possibly being TRBD1 (6 bases). The CDR3 has 13 amino acids. CDR1 MRHNA and CDR2 SNTAGT come from the germline V gene. Trimming removed 3 bases from V and 7 bases from J, with 12 bases in between. CDR3 sequence (DNA): TGTGCCAGCAGTGAAAAGAGACAGGTTGGCTACACCTTC. It translates to CASSEKRQVGYTF.

The chain has TRBV5-1 and TRBJ1-2; D is ambiguous. CDR1 SGHRS and CDR2 YFSETQ come from the germline V gene. V lost 0 bases to trimming and J lost 4 bases, with 10 bases between them. This CDR3 is built from 14 residues. CDR3 in amino acids: CASSLERAIYGYTF. DNA for the CDR3: TGCGCCAGCAGCTTGGAACGGGCGATCTATGGCTACACCTTC. The variable domain in full, completed from reference TRBV5-1 and TRBJ1-2, reads KAGVTQTPRYLIKTRGQQVTLSCSPISGHRSVSWYQQTPGQGLQFLFEYFSETQRNKGNFPGRFSGRQFSNSRSEMNVSTLELGDSALYLCASSLERAIYGYTFGSGTRLTVV.